This entry features one T cell receptor beta chain sequence. Its antigen is unknown. Using immunoSEQ multiplex PCR, the repertoire was profiled, and TCRdb retains in-frame clones only, with some absent. The sample consists of 12,000 or so clones, approximately 81% of them appearing once. These data belong to a study of PD-1 blockade in classical Hodgkin lymphoma. Germline values: CDR1 MGHRA, CDR2 YSYEKL. There are 19 residues in the CDR3. V lost 1 base to trimming and J lost 0 bases, with 21 bases between them. Brentuximab vedotin exposure varied among the patients, all of whom had relapsed after autologous stem cell transplantation. Magnetic negative selection isolated CD8+ T cells from thawed PBMCs. Study-wide points: What caused the repertoire differences, perhaps disease activity or prior therapy, remains undefined.

V gene TRBV4-1 combines with J gene TRBJ2-5; possible D gene TRBD2, 7 bases. The receptor's source is a human donor with classical Hodgkin lymphoma. The sequencing here drew on CD8+ T cells from blood, taken at baseline. The CDR3 loop is CASSQVEGGGFPNQETQYF. The CDR3 DNA reads as TGCGCCAGCAGCCAAGTCGAAGGGGGAGGGTTCCCTAACCAAGAGACCCAGTACTTC.